The clone carrying this T cell receptor (beta chain) appeared once. Its antigen is unidentified. The CDR3 is made up of 14 amino acids. V was clipped by 4 bases and J by 5 bases; unmatched bases: 5. Germline CDR1 SQVTM, CDR2 ANQGSEA. The sample belongs to a study of cytomegalovirus exposure and HLA in healthy donors. Points from the study as a whole: In a later analysis, TCR beta V- and J-gene trimming was associated with a missense DCLRE1C variant. Rates of TCR association differed by HLA locus in a later analysis, with DRB1 highest and HLA-C lowest.

Donors consisted of healthy bone marrow donors. PCR employed 60 Vbeta and 13 Jbeta primers. Under the authors' procedure: Per a later analysis, the number of unique TCR beta chains was some 80 million, of which 9 million to 14 million were shared. Using immunoSEQ multiplex PCR, the repertoire was profiled, and TCRdb retains in-frame clones only, with some absent. That table supplies the V and J calls and clone size; D and trimming were determined from the DNA. The sample holds 250,000 to 350,000 clones, just over 85% seen once. Source material: PBMCs. The gene calls are TRBV29-1 and TRBJ2-3, with 11 bases that match TRBD2. The receptor's source is a man aged 35 to 55 in good health and CMV-seropositive. The CDR3 nucleotides read TGCAGCGTTGTACTAGCGGGAGCTGGAGATACGCAGTATTTT. Protein sequence: CSVVLAGAGDTQYF.